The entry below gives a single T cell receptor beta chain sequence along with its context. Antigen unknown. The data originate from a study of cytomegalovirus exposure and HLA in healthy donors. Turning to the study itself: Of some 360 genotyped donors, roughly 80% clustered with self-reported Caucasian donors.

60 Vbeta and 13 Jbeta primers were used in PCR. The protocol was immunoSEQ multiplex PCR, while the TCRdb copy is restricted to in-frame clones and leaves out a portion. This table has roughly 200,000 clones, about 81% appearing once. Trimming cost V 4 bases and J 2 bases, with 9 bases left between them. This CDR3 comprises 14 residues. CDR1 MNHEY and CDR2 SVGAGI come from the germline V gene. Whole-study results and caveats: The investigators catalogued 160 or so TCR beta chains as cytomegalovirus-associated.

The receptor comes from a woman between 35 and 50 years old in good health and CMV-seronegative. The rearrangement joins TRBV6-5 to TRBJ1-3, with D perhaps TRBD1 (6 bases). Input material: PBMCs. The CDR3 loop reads CASSSQGPGNTIYF. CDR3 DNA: TGTGCCAGCAGTTCACAGGGCCCTGGAAACACCATATATTTT.